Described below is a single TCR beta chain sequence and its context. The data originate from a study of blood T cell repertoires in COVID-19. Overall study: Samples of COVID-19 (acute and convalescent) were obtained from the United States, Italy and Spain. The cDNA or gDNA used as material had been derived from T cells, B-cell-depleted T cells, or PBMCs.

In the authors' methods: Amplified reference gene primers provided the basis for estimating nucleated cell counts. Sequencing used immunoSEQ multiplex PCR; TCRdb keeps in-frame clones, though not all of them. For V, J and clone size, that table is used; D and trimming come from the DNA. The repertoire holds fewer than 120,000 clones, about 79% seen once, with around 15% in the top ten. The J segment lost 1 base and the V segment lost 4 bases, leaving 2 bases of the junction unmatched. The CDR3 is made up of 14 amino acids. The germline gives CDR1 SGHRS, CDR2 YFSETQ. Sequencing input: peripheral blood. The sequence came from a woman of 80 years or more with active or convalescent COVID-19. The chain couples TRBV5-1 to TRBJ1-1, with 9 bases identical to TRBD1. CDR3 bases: TGCGCCAGCAGCCCGGGACAGGGGAACACTGAAGCTTTCTTT. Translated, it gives CASSPGQGNTEAFF.